This T cell receptor (beta chain) is drawn from a study of T cells expressing NK-cell markers (dated by TCRdb to 2020 to 2022). Broadly, across the study: About eight donors provided sorted CD3+CD56+NKG2C+, CD3+CD56+NKG2C- and CD3+CD56-NKG2C+ T-cell subsets, whose TCR beta-chain repertoires were profiled. Illumina HiSeq 2000/2500, MiSeq or NextSeq was used to sequence libraries as 2 x 150 bp reads. The study sequenced eight donors, all healthy volunteers chosen at random: three men and five women. Seven of the eight sequenced donors were HCMV-seropositive and one was HCMV-seronegative. What the study reported, not specific to this receptor: In six donors, the dominant CD3+CD56+NKG2C+ clonotypes ranked among the top 10 CD8+ clonotypes, making up roughly 1.0-7.5% of CD8+ T cells. Whether the expanded NKG2C-expressing T cell clones were specific for HCMV antigens remained unclear. Those dominant clonotypes were again the most abundant among CD3+CD56-NKG2C+ cells in several donors, at roughly 28.3-60.1%.

A commercial ELISA kit detecting HCMV-specific IgG in serum was used to determine HCMV serostatus. Ficoll density gradient centrifugation was used to isolate peripheral blood mononuclear cells from blood. Points on this clonotype: Its specific antigen is unknown.

Including the terminal cysteine and phenylalanine, the CDR3 comprises 16 residues. This entry has no DNA. The germline V gene (reference sequence) specifies GTSNPN as CDR1 and SVGIG as CDR2. These reads were obtained on an Illumina HiSeq 2000. TCR beta cDNA libraries were made by 5'RACE template switching that added a universal primer site and unique molecular identifiers. cDNA synthesis was primed from the TCR beta constant segment, followed by two successive PCR amplification steps. The study's processing was this. MIGEC was used to demultiplex reads and group the reads by UMI, and MiTCR was used to assemble and quantify clonotypes. To exclude erroneous sequences, any TCR cDNA sequence not supported by at least two reads was discarded. The tcR package was used for downstream repertoire analysis, with clonotypes matched between fractions based on CDR3 nucleotide sequence plus V segment. Antigen specificity was annotated against VDJdb with VDJmatch, allowing one amino acid substitution in CDR3. The reads underwent TCRdb reprocessing, giving one record for each CDR3 protein sequence and no DNA. The V and J calls come from TCRdb's annotation, not from the publication. The sample has almost 450,000 distinct CDR3 sequences on record. Together, the top ten hold 7.3% of the sample.

Specimen: blood T cells: a sorted CD56 or NKG2C T cell subset, CD4+ or CD8+ T cells, or bulk PBMC T cells (not recorded which). The rearranged segments are TRBV30 and TRBJ2-1; TCRdb selects TRBD2, and the lack of DNA leaves this call unchecked. The TCR comes from a woman between 18 and 69 years old in good health. The encoded CDR3 is CAWSPGGRVSYNEQFF.